Listed below are T cell receptor beta chains from one sample, sequenced in a study of blood T cell repertoires in COVID-19. Assay: immunoSEQ multiplex PCR; the TCRdb copy retains only in-frame clones and omits some. The sample lists under 300,000 clones, nearly 90% occurring once. The source material was peripheral blood. All receptors derive from a woman in her sixties with COVID-19, enrolled during active disease. Each CDR3 is given with its conserved first and last residue. The order of the fields is V gene, J gene, CDR3 length, D gene, CDR3 protein. D genes are given only for firm matches.

TRBV7-6	TRBJ2-1	13	-	CASSLRQGHEQFF
TRBV19	TRBJ2-4	15	TRBD1	CASSPRQGAKNIQYF
TRBV4-2	TRBJ2-1	16	-	CASSLRDGVPGNEQFF
TRBV11-2	TRBJ2-1	15	-	CASSLTSIGHNEQFF
TRBV7-8	TRBJ1-1	15	TRBD1	CASSLVTGGNSEAFF
TRBV27	TRBJ1-2	13	-	CASSVSGSGGYTF
TRBV7-2	TRBJ2-3	15	-	CASSFGRPSTDTQYF
TRBV10-3	TRBJ1-5	13	-	CAISDRRDQPQHF
TRBV9	TRBJ1-2	15	-	CASSPDVGADYGYTF
TRBV11-3	TRBJ2-7	13	TRBD1	CARPGQGPNWGYF
TRBV18	TRBJ2-3	16	-	CASSSPTSPKPDTQYF
TRBV5-6	TRBJ2-3	15	TRBD2	CASSLVSGGAVTQYF
TRBV7-8	TRBJ2-5	17	TRBD1	CASSPRTGGRYQETQYF
TRBV10-2	TRBJ1-5	13	-	CASSEQGNQPQHF
TRBV5-8	TRBJ1-2	13	-	CASSLVAAYGYTF
TRBV5-8	TRBJ1-5	14	-	CASSFTGINQPQHF
TRBV6-1	TRBJ1-4	15	-	CASSLNTGYGEKLFF
TRBV7-7	TRBJ2-5	16	TRBD2	CASSMGLAGVQETQYF
TRBV5-8	TRBJ1-3	15	-	CASSPDGSSGNTIYF
TRBV4-1	TRBJ1-4	14	-	CASSQLQGDEKLFF
TRBV6-2/TRBV6-3	TRBJ2-5	16	TRBD1	CASSYFAGGRHETQYF
TRBV5-1	TRBJ2-5	13	-	CASSPAGDETQYF
TRBV6-2/TRBV6-3	TRBJ2-3	11	-	CASSLVDTQYF
TRBV2	TRBJ2-5	15	TRBD1	CASSLPGGSQETQYF
TRBV9	TRBJ2-3	17	TRBD1	CASSVDPGGRGTDTQYF
TRBV7-9	TRBJ2-7	13	-	CASSLSTAYEQYF
TRBV5-4	TRBJ2-3	15	-	CASSPPGGLADTQYF
TRBV5-5	TRBJ2-1	14	TRBD2	CASSLGGGVNEQFF
TRBV6-2/TRBV6-3	TRBJ2-3	16	TRBD1	CASSPWAGGWTDTQYF
TRBV18	TRBJ1-1	15	TRBD1	CASSPTGVSDTEAFF
TRBV7-2	TRBJ2-2	14	TRBD1	CASGRGLNTGELFF
TRBV19	TRBJ1-3	15	-	CASSIIRSSGNTIYF
TRBV7-2	TRBJ1-1	12	-	CASSRSGIPAFF
TRBV3-1/TRBV3-2	TRBJ2-4	19	TRBD2	CASSQDELAGGRRKNIQYF
TRBV7-7	TRBJ2-2	15	-	CASSLDGGVTGELFF
TRBV12-5	TRBJ2-1	14	TRBD2	CASGYPAGRAEQFF
TRBV10-3	TRBJ2-2	18	TRBD1	CAISEWGQGARSTGELFF
TRBV18	TRBJ1-6	16	TRBD1	CASSPYRGQESSPLHF
TRBV13	TRBJ1-2	15	TRBD1	CASSSGTGSRYGYTF
TRBV5-1	TRBJ2-1	15	TRBD1	CASSLAGGPYHEQFF
TRBV12-3/TRBV12-4	TRBJ2-5	12	TRBD1	CASRRGPETQYF
TRBV7-2	TRBJ1-1	13	-	CASSLAMNTEAFF
TRBV4-2	TRBJ1-2	14	-	CASSGPGQDYGYTF
TRBV20-1	TRBJ2-7	16	TRBD1	CSASWVPGTGGDEQYF
TRBV6-5	TRBJ2-7	11	-	CASRTAYEQYF
TRBV6-5	TRBJ2-7	15	TRBD1	CASNLGQGVSYEQYF
TRBV10-3	TRBJ1-3	16	-	CAISGGTGTSGNTIYF
TRBV5-6	TRBJ1-5	14	TRBD1	CASSLGQGYQPQHF
TRBV5-1	TRBJ2-2	17	TRBD1	CASSLARGLSGTGELFF
TRBV13	TRBJ2-3	16	-	CASSLVTGVVPDTQYF
TRBV19	TRBJ1-4	16	-	CASSDQGRSANEKLFF
TRBV7-2	TRBJ1-2	14	-	CASSQGVPQGGYTF
TRBV6-5	TRBJ2-7	14	TRBD1	CASSLYRGTYEQYF